Listed here are 12 T cell receptor beta chains from one sample, sequenced in a study of T-cell reconstitution after alpha-beta-depleted transplantation in children. Using unique molecular identifiers, the investigators prepared the TCRbeta library. One entry per CDR3 protein, called by TCRdb with MiXCR from the PCR reads. The repertoire holds 200,000 to 250,000 distinct CDR3 sequences, with approximately 7% as singletons. The sample was PBMCs, taken before TCRalphabeta/CD19-depleted stem cell transplant. These TCRs come from a boy younger than 10 with acute lymphoblastic leukemia, due to receive a stem cell transplant.

The gene calls are TRBV2 and TRBJ2-6, with a weak D call TRBD1 (5 bases). The germline V gene encodes CDR1 SNHLY and CDR2 FYNNEI. V gave up 4 bases and J gave up 2 bases, with 6 bases separating them. The CDR3 has 14 residues. CDR3 nucleotide sequence: TGTGCCAGCAGTGCACAGGCTGGGGCCAACGTCCTGACTTTC. Translated, it gives CASSAQAGANVLTF. The full variable domain, rest sourced from reference TRBV2 and TRBJ2-6, is EPEVTQTPSHQVTQMGQEVILRCVPISNHLYFYWYRQILGQKVEFLVSFYNNEISEKSEIFDDQFSVERPDGSNFTLKIRSTKLEDSAMYFCASSAQAGANVLTFGAGSRLTVL.

As concerns this clonotype: This may be a read error, as it is one base from a much larger clone. The gene calls are TRBV28 and TRBJ2-4, with D maybe TRBD2 (5 bases). This CDR3 contains 14 residues. The germline V gene has CDR1 MDHEN and CDR2 SYDVKM. CDR3 residues: CASNRGQARNIQYF. The CDR3 nucleotides are TGTGCCAGCAACCGAGGGCAAGCCAGAAACATTCAGTACTTC.

This chain connects TRBV7-2 to TRBJ2-7; D might be TRBD1 or TRBD2, each matching 5 bases. CDR3 length: 13 amino acids. The ends were cut back, 4 bases at V and 10 bases at J, with 17 bases in the middle. CDR1 is SGHTA, CDR2 FQGNSA, per germline. CDR3 nucleotides: TGTGCCAGCAGCTACGGACTTACCAGGGAACAGTACTTC. Translating gives CASSYGLTREQYF.

The count of this clonotype is one. The chain's CDR3 is CASSLREGDGYTF. The DNA for the CDR3 is TGCGCCAGCAGCCTCCGGGAAGGGGATGGCTACACCTTC. The V gene is TRBV4-1, the J gene TRBJ1-2, with D possibly matching TRBD1 (5 bases). Trimming took 4 bases from V and 6 from J, leaving 12 bases between them. The CDR3 loop spans 13 amino acids. The germline CDR1 and CDR2 sequences are MGHRA and YSYEKL.

This clonotype was recorded at least ten times. The chain is built from TRBV20-1 and TRBJ2-1; 11 bases match TRBD2. J gave up 0 bases and V 6 bases, and 1 base lay outside the gene matches. From germline, CDR1 is DFQATT and CDR2 SNEGSKA (reference sequence). This CDR3 region has 14 residues. The CDR3 region has the DNA TGCAGTGCAACTAGCGGGAGCTCCTACAATGAGCAGTTCTTC. Amino acid sequence: CSATSGSSYNEQFF.

This clonotype has ten or more counts. The rearrangement joins TRBV9 to TRBJ2-1; 8 bases agree with TRBD2. J was trimmed by 5 bases and V by 0 bases; bases with no gene match: 7. The CDR3 is made up of 16 amino acids. Germline CDR1 is SGDLS and CDR2 is YYNGEE. The CDR3 nucleotides are TGTGCCAGCAGCGTAGGGGGCCTAGCGGGCAACAATGAGCAGTTCTTC. Translating it yields CASSVGGLAGNNEQFF.

This clonotype was counted many times. The CDR3 loop reads CASSLDLRFQYF. The CDR3 DNA follows: TGTGCCAGCAGCTTAGATCTTAGATTCCAGTATTTT. The genes are TRBV7-2 and TRBJ2-3, with D hard to call. From germline, CDR1 is SGHTA and CDR2 FQGNSA. CDR3 length: 12 residues. V shed 1 base and J shed 12 bases, with 11 bases lying between them. Full variable domain (remainder filled in from reference TRBV7-2 and TRBJ2-3): GAGVSQSPSNKVTEKGKDVELRCDPISGHTALYWYRQSLGQGLEFLIYFQGNSAPDKSGLPSDRFSAERTGGSVSTLTIQRTQQEDSAVYLCASSLDLRFQYFGPGTRLTVL.

This chain links TRBV27 with TRBJ2-7; 8 positions match TRBD2. The V gene end was trimmed by 6 bases and the J gene end by 5 bases; junction bases not matched to a gene: 18. The length of the CDR3 is 17 residues. Germline V gene lookup returns CDR1 MNHEY and CDR2 SMNVEV (reference sequence). In DNA form, the CDR3 reads TGTGCCAGCAGCCCTTCGTGGACTAGCTCGTCCTTGCACGAGCAGTACTTC. It encodes CASSPSWTSSSLHEQYF.

This clonotype was detected many times. The J gene is TRBJ2-1, the V gene TRBV7-9; 12 bases line up with TRBD2. This CDR3 region has 15 residues. Germline CDR1 SEHNR, CDR2 FQNEAQ (reference sequence). Trimming cost V 5 bases and J 9 bases; bases outside gene matches: 8. The chain's CDR3 is CASSALAGGRSEQFF. As DNA, the CDR3 is TGTGCCAGCAGCGCTCTAGCGGGGGGGCGTAGTGAGCAGTTCTTC.

This clonotype showed up many times. The rearrangement joins TRBV20-1 to TRBJ2-3; TRBD2 aligns across 8 bases. CDR3 length: 15 residues. Germline CDR1 and CDR2: DFQATT and SNEGSKA (reference sequence). With V trimmed by 6 bases and J by 4 bases, 12 bases remained unmatched. In DNA form, the CDR3 reads TGCAGTGCCCCTAATGACCTAGCGGGTTCAGATACGCAGTATTTT. It specifies CSAPNDLAGSDTQYF.

Ten or more counts support this clonotype. The chain uses TRBV4-2 and TRBJ2-7; no clear D gene. CDR1 and CDR2 (germline): LGHNA, YNFKEQ. V gave up 0 bases and J gave up 6 bases, with 12 bases separating them. The CDR3 has 14 amino acids. The CDR3 DNA sequence: TGTGCCAGCAGCCAAGAGGCCCCTAGGGCCGAGCAGTACTTC. Its translation: CASSQEAPRAEQYF.

The sample holds many counts of this clonotype. The J gene is TRBJ2-1, the V gene TRBV5-5; D unclear. The ends were cut back, 4 bases at V and 0 bases at J, with 8 bases in the middle. Germline CDR1 SGHKS, CDR2 YYEKEE (reference sequence). The CDR3 totals 14 residues. CDR3 sequence: CASSNPGSYNEQFF. As DNA, the CDR3 is TGTGCCAGCAGCAACCCGGGCTCCTACAATGAGCAGTTCTTC. Together with reference TRBV5-5 and TRBJ2-1, the CDR3 gives the full variable domain: DAGVTQSPTHLIKTRGQQVTLRCSPISGHKSVSWYQQVLGQGPQFIFQYYEKEERGRGNFPDRFSARQFPNYSSELNVNALLLGDSALYLCASSNPGSYNEQFFGPGTRLTVL.